The next 25 T cell receptor beta chains were all read from a single sample in a study of Ad26.COV2.S vaccination and SARS-CoV-2 variants. Assay used: immunoSEQ multiplex PCR; TCRdb lists only in-frame clones, some missing. There are some 460,000 clones in the sample; 70% to 90% occur only once, and 1.7% lies in the top ten. Treatment in this sample: some 20 received Ad26.COV2.S at low or high dose, single or two shots; about 5 received placebo; per-sample allocation not given. Sampling happened 63 days after the first vaccine or placebo injection. The sequenced sample was peripheral blood, obtained in a trial of Ad26.COV2.S vaccine versus placebo. These receptors were collected from a person aged 18-65 years who received the Ad26.COV2.S COVID-19 vaccine or a placebo.

The rearrangement links TRBV18 to TRBJ1-2; perhaps TRBD1 as D (5 bases). Between the trimmed V and J ends, which lost 3 bases and 4 bases, there was a span of 9 bases. Germline loops: CDR1 KGHSH, CDR2 LQKENI. This CDR3 comprises 13 residues. The CDR3 loop is CASSPGGAYGYTF. The CDR3 nucleotides read TGTGCCAGCTCACCGGGAGGGGCCTATGGCTACACCTTC.

The chain carries TRBV18 and TRBJ2-1, with D perhaps matching TRBD1 or TRBD2 (5 bases each). V gave up 6 bases and J gave up 8 bases, with 26 bases separating them. The CDR3 runs to 17 residues. The V gene's germline CDR1 is KGHSH and CDR2 LQKENI. CDR3 loop: CASSYRDPVQKGHEQFF. CDR3 DNA: TGTGCCAGCTCGTACCGGGACCCCGTCCAAAAAGGCCATGAGCAGTTCTTC.

The chain links TRBV4-1 to TRBJ1-6, with 7 bases matching TRBD1. J lost 6 bases, V lost 4 bases, and 9 bases had no gene match. This CDR3 has 16 residues. CDR1 MGHRA and CDR2 YSYEKL come from the germline V gene. In DNA, the CDR3 is TGCGCCAGCAGCCTTCCGACAGGGAACGCTAATTCACCCCTCCACTTT. Its protein is CASSLPTGNANSPLHF.

V and J are TRBV4-3 and TRBJ1-6; D may be TRBD1 (6 bases). This CDR3 region has 17 residues. Germline CDR1 reads LGHNA; CDR2 reads YSLEER. Trimming stripped 4 bases from V and 0 bases from J, with 13 bases between. DNA for the CDR3: TGCGCCAGCAGCCGCAACAGGGACCTCTCCTATAATTCACCCCTCCACTTT. Translation gives CASSRNRDLSYNSPLHF.

The chain couples TRBV30 to TRBJ1-1; unclear D gene. Germline V gene sequence: CDR1 GTSNPN, CDR2 SVGIG (reference sequence). The CDR3 loop spans 12 amino acids. V lost 2 bases to trimming and J lost 5 bases, with 9 bases between them. Here the CDR3 DNA reads TGTGCCTGGAGTTTGGGTGCGACTGAAGCTTTCTTT. It yields the protein CAWSLGATEAFF.

V is TRBV9 and J is TRBJ1-2; D is uncertain. V lost 0 bases to trimming and J lost 8 bases, with 11 bases between them. The V gene's germline CDR1 is SGDLS and CDR2 YYNGEE. The CDR3 sequence is 13 residues long. The CDR3: CASSVVGAGGYTF. The DNA of the CDR3 is TGTGCCAGCAGCGTAGTTGGAGCCGGCGGCTACACCTTC.

The J gene is TRBJ1-4, the V gene TRBV5-1, with D perhaps TRBD1 (6 bases). The CDR3 has 14 amino acids. Trimming removed 2 bases at V and 2 bases at J, with 7 bases between. In germline, CDR1 is SGHRS, CDR2 YFSETQ. In DNA form, the CDR3 reads TGCGCCAGCAGCTTAACAGGGACTAATGAAAAACTGTTTTTT. This translates into CASSLTGTNEKLFF.

The chain is built from TRBV2 and TRBJ1-4, with a tentative D call TRBD1 (6 bases). V lost 8 bases, J lost 7 bases, and 17 bases lay in between. CDR1 is SNHLY and CDR2 is FYNNEI in the germline V gene. The CDR3 consists of 14 residues. Here the CDR3 reads CASEPGIRGEKLFF. The CDR3 region has the DNA TGTGCCAGCGAGCCCGGGATCAGGGGTGAAAAACTGTTTTTT.

The J gene is TRBJ2-1, the V gene TRBV2; no definite D call. The CDR3 consists of 13 residues. V was clipped by 7 bases and J by 5 bases, with 12 bases between them. Per the germline V gene, CDR1 is SNHLY and CDR2 is FYNNEI. The CDR3 protein is CASIKTSNNEQFF. CDR3 nucleotides: TGTGCCAGCATCAAGACCTCTAACAATGAGCAGTTCTTC. The whole variable domain, remainder taken from reference TRBV2 and TRBJ2-1, is EPEVTQTPSHQVTQMGQEVILRCVPISNHLYFYWYRQILGQKVEFLVSFYNNEISEKSEIFDDQFSVERPDGSNFTLKIRSTKLEDSAMYFCASIKTSNNEQFFGPGTRLTVL.

There are a few counts of this clone. The genes are TRBV6-5 and TRBJ1-2, with D unclear. V lost 0 bases and J lost 7, with 6 bases in between. The CDR3 is 12 amino acids. Per the germline V gene, CDR1 is MNHEY and CDR2 is SVGAGI. CDR3 in DNA: TGTGCCAGCAGTTACTCGTTCGGTGGCTACACCTTC. Its translation is CASSYSFGGYTF.

This sequence joins TRBV4-1 and TRBJ1-1; 7 nucleotides line up with TRBD1. Germline loops: CDR1 MGHRA, CDR2 YSYEKL. After removal of 1 base from V and 3 bases from J, the junction contained 8 bases not matched to a gene. The CDR3 extends over 16 amino acids. The CDR3 region is CASSQGQVQGHTEAFF. The CDR3 DNA follows: TGCGCCAGCAGCCAAGGGCAGGTACAGGGGCACACTGAAGCTTTCTTT.

The chain recombines TRBV10-1 with TRBJ2-1, with D hard to call. CDR3 length: 12 residues. CDR1 and CDR2 from the germline V gene are WNHNN and SYGVQD (reference sequence). V lost 3 bases and J lost 6, with 6 bases in between. This chain's CDR3 is CASSDPSNEQFF. The DNA of the CDR3 is TGCGCCAGCAGTGACCCCAGCAATGAGCAGTTCTTC.

This clone has only a few counts. V usage is TRBV3-1 (or the pseudogene TRBV3-2) and J usage is TRBJ1-3; D remains ambiguous. This CDR3 has 14 residues. Trimming took off 4 bases at V and 7 bases at J, with 14 bases between the two ends. Germline loops: CDR1 LGHDT, CDR2 YNNKEL (reference sequence). CDR3 protein: CASSPPWEGNTIYF. The CDR3 bases are TGTGCCAGCAGCCCGCCGTGGGAAGGGAACACCATATATTTT.

This rearrangement joins TRBV12-3 or TRBV12-4 to TRBJ1-6, with D possibly being TRBD1 (5 bases). CDR3 length: 13 amino acids. The V gene lost 8 bases and the J gene lost 6 bases, with 11 bases spanning the gap. The CDR3 DNA follows: TGTGCCAGCTCGGGGCGGGGTAATTCACCCCTCCACTTT. Translating gives CASSGRGNSPLHF.

The chain couples TRBV5-6 to TRBJ2-3; 14 bases are a match to TRBD2. With V trimmed by 4 bases and J by 0 bases, 7 bases remained unmatched. CDR1 SGHDT and CDR2 YYEEEE come from the germline V gene. The CDR3 length is 18 residues. The CDR3 loop is CASSRTSGGSLSTDTQYF. In nucleotides, the CDR3 is TGTGCCAGCAGCCGGACTAGCGGGGGGTCCCTGAGCACAGATACGCAGTATTTT.

The V call is TRBV7-6, the J call TRBJ1-5; D gene unclear. Germline assignment: CDR1 SGHVS and CDR2 FNYEAQ. This CDR3 has 13 amino acids. V lost 2 bases and J lost 3, with 5 bases in between. This CDR3 is CASSLSNNQPQHF. For the CDR3, the DNA is TGTGCCAGCAGCTTAAGTAACAATCAGCCCCAGCATTTT.

V and J are TRBV11-1 and TRBJ2-3; 9 bases match TRBD2. Trimming took 1 base from V and 5 from J; bases not matched to a gene: 4. The CDR3 runs 15 residues. Germline V gene lookup returns CDR1 SGHAT and CDR2 FQDESV (reference sequence). The CDR3 sequence is CASSLGLAVGDTQYF. DNA of the CDR3: TGTGCCAGCAGCTTAGGACTAGCGGTCGGAGATACGCAGTATTTT.

The chain is built from TRBV6-1 and TRBJ2-7, with D tentatively TRBD2 (6 bases). Trimming left V 3 bases short and J 6 bases short, with 15 bases between. CDR3 length: 14 amino acids. Germline V lookup: CDR1 MNHNS, CDR2 SASEGT. This chain's CDR3 is CASSDPGGPLEQYF. The CDR3 nucleotides read TGTGCCAGCAGTGACCCAGGAGGGCCTCTCGAGCAGTACTTC.

This clone was seen a few times. The CDR3 loop is CASSLGADTEAFF. CDR3 DNA: TGCGCCAGCAGCTTGGGTGCAGACACTGAAGCTTTCTTT. The chain carries TRBV5-1 and TRBJ1-1; D is unresolved. The CDR3 loop spans 13 amino acids. Trimming left V 0 bases short and J 3 bases short, with 6 bases between. Germline values: CDR1 SGHRS, CDR2 YFSETQ. Full variable domain (rest looked up from reference TRBV5-1 and TRBJ1-1): KAGVTQTPRYLIKTRGQQVTLSCSPISGHRSVSWYQQTPGQGLQFLFEYFSETQRNKGNFPGRFSGRQFSNSRSEMNVSTLELGDSALYLCASSLGADTEAFFGQGTRLTVV.

The rearrangement joins TRBV7-6 to TRBJ1-4, with D tentatively TRBD1 (5 bases). This CDR3 has 15 amino acids. Per the germline V gene, CDR1 is SGHVS and CDR2 is FNYEAQ. Between the trimmed V and J ends, which lost 7 bases and 8 bases, there was a span of 20 bases. DNA of the CDR3: TGTGCCAGCACCCCGGGCTGGGGGTCGAGAGAAAAACTGTTTTTT. It yields the protein CASTPGWGSREKLFF. Combining the CDR3 with reference TRBV7-6 and TRBJ1-4 gives the whole variable domain GAGVSQSPRYKVTKRGQDVALRCDPISGHVSLYWYRQALGQGPEFLTYFNYEAQQDKSGLPNDRFSAERPEGSISTLTIQRTEQRDSAMYRCASTPGWGSREKLFFGSGTQLSVL.

This rearrangement joins TRBV15 to TRBJ2-4; D is perhaps TRBD1 or TRBD2 (5 bases each). This CDR3 has 14 amino acids. V was clipped by 5 bases and J by 3 bases, with 11 bases between them. Germline V lookup: CDR1 LNHNV, CDR2 YYDKDF (reference sequence). CDR3 nucleotide sequence: TGTGCCACCAGCCGAGGGGTAGGCAAAAACATTCAGTACTTC. Translation gives CATSRGVGKNIQYF.

The gene calls are TRBV2 and TRBJ2-1, with D maybe TRBD1 (6 bases). CDR1 and CDR2 (germline): SNHLY, FYNNEI. The CDR3 sequence is 13 residues long. V was shortened by 6 bases and J by 5 bases, with 11 bases between the two germline ends. Here the CDR3 DNA reads TGTGCCAGCAGCATTAGGGGGAACAATGAGCAGTTCTTC. Translating it yields CASSIRGNNEQFF.

This clone was detected only once. The chain combines TRBV29-1 with TRBJ1-2; D may be TRBD1 (6 bases). This CDR3 spans 17 amino acids. V gave up 0 bases and J gave up 4 bases, with 21 bases separating them. CDR1 SQVTM and CDR2 ANQGSEA come from the germline V gene. CDR3 sequence reads: CSVEEGGGGFQSYGYTF. The CDR3 DNA is TGCAGCGTTGAAGAAGGAGGGGGGGGATTTCAAAGCTATGGCTACACCTTC.

The chain uses TRBV7-8 and TRBJ2-7, with a weak D call TRBD2 (5 bases). Germline V lookup: CDR1 SGHVS, CDR2 FQNEAQ. V was cut by 4 bases and J by 0 bases, with 7 bases left in between. This CDR3 region has 13 residues. The CDR3, as DNA: TGTGCCAGCAGCTATACTAGCTCCTACGAGCAGTACTTC. Translated: CASSYTSSYEQYF.

The chain is built from TRBV6-5 and TRBJ1-5, with 10 positions matching TRBD1. Per the germline V gene, CDR1 is MNHEY and CDR2 is SVGAGI. Losses at the gene ends were 5 bases for V and 5 bases for J; bases not matched to a gene: 6. The CDR3 covers 15 residues. The CDR3, as DNA: TGTGCCAGCAGTCCAGACAGGGGGCTTCATCAGCCCCAGCATTTT. This sequence encodes CASSPDRGLHQPQHF.